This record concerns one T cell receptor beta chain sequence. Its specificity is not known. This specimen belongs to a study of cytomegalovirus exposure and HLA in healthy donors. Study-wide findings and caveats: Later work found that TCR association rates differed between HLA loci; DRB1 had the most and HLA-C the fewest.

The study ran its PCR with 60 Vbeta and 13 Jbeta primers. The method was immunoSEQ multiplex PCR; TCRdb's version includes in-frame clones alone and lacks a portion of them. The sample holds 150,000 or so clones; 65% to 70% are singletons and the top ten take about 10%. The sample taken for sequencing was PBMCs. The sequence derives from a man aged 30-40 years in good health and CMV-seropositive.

CDR3 bases: TGTGCCAGCAGAAGAGCTAGCGGGATGACCGGGAACAATGAGCAGTTCTTC. Protein product: CASRRASGMTGNNEQFF. This chain joins TRBV7-2 and TRBJ2-1; TRBD2 agrees at 9 bases. The CDR3 has 17 amino acids. Germline CDR1 SGHTA, CDR2 FQGNSA. Losses at the gene ends were 6 bases for V and 5 bases for J; bases not matched to a gene: 14.